One and the same sample provided the 9 T cell receptor beta chains below, sequenced in a study of T cell repertoires in cytomegalovirus infection. Using its own MiXCR run on the reads, TCRdb lists one record per CDR3 protein. There are around 100,000 distinct CDR3 sequences in the sample; under 25% occur only once, and approximately 40% lies in the top ten. Material: CD8+ T cells from PBMCs. The receptors stem from a human donor in good health (CMV status not recorded). Some clones in this sample may be carry-over from other donors' samples.

This clonotype was observed a few times. The chain carries TRBV7-9 and TRBJ2-7; D is unclear. Germline V gene lookup returns CDR1 SEHNR and CDR2 FQNEAQ (reference sequence). The CDR3 has 12 residues. V was shortened by 4 bases and J by 8 bases, with 12 bases between the two germline ends. CDR3 DNA sequence: TGTGCCAGCAGCTCTAGTGGTAGGAAGCAGTACTTC. Its protein is CASSSSGRKQYF.

The table lists this clonotype with a few counts. The chain links TRBV2 to TRBJ1-1, with 7 bases identical to TRBD1. V lost 2 bases to trimming and J lost 4 bases; unmatched junction nucleotides: 10. CDR1 and CDR2 (germline): SNHLY, FYNNEI. This CDR3 is 16 amino acids long. CDR3 bases: TGTGCCAGCAGTGAATTGGCAGGGGGTGGGAGCACTGAAGCTTTCTTT. It codes for CASSELAGGGSTEAFF.

This clonotype has at least ten counts. The chain recombines TRBV20-1 with TRBJ2-7; the D gene is possibly TRBD2 (6 bases). The CDR3 is made up of 14 amino acids. Germline CDR1 and CDR2: DFQATT and SNEGSKA (reference sequence). Between the trimmed V and J ends, which lost 0 bases and 3 bases, there was a span of 12 bases. The CDR3 loop reads CSAREEGLGYEQYF. CDR3 DNA: TGCAGTGCTAGAGAAGAGGGACTCGGCTACGAGCAGTACTTC.

This clonotype turned up a few times. V usage is TRBV28 and J usage is TRBJ1-1; D is undetermined. CDR3 length equals 13 residues. The germline V gene encodes CDR1 MDHEN and CDR2 SYDVKM. V was clipped by 5 bases and J by 2 bases, with 9 bases between them. CDR3 nucleotide sequence: TGTGCCAGCAGTCCGACCTCCAACACTGAAGCTTTCTTT. Protein product: CASSPTSNTEAFF.

This clonotype was seen many times. For the CDR3, the DNA is TGTGCCAGCAGCGATACAGGGCCCAATCAGCCCCAGCATTTT. This codes for CASSDTGPNQPQHF. The chain has TRBV7-9 and TRBJ1-5; D is perhaps TRBD1 (6 bases). Trimming removed 5 bases from V and 3 bases from J, with 11 bases in between. The V gene's germline CDR1 is SEHNR and CDR2 FQNEAQ (reference sequence). The CDR3 sequence is 14 residues long.

The V gene is TRBV19, the J gene TRBJ2-1; the match to TRBD1 covers 7 bases. Germline loops: CDR1 LNHDA, CDR2 SQIVND (reference sequence). The CDR3 is 15 residues long. V gave up 7 bases and J gave up 6 bases; unmatched junction bases: 12. CDR3 sequence reads: CASTPLEGATNEQFF. CDR3 nucleotides: TGTGCCAGTACCCCCCTCGAGGGGGCCACCAATGAGCAGTTCTTC.

This clonotype has a count of ten or more. The chain uses TRBV7-2 and TRBJ2-2; D ambiguous. The CDR3 totals 15 residues. Germline-derived CDR1 and CDR2 are SGHTA and FQGNSA. V was cut by 1 base and J by 1 base, with 7 bases left in between. The CDR3 sequence is CASSLVEQNTGELFF. CDR3 coding DNA: TGTGCCAGCAGCTTAGTTGAGCAGAACACCGGGGAGCTGTTTTTT.

The J gene is TRBJ2-7, the V gene TRBV4-3; D uncertain. Germline-derived CDR1 and CDR2 are LGHNA and YSLEER. The CDR3 is 16 residues long. Trimming took 0 bases from V and 3 from J, leaving 15 bases between them. As DNA, the CDR3 is TGCGCCAGCAGCCAAGACCGAGGCAGCGTAGACTACGAGCAGTACTTC. Amino acids: CASSQDRGSVDYEQYF.

The chain links TRBV20-1 to TRBJ1-1, with a tentative D call TRBD1 (5 bases). The V gene lost 3 bases and the J gene lost 0 bases, with 11 bases spanning the gap. Germline values: CDR1 DFQATT, CDR2 SNEGSKA (reference sequence). The CDR3 contains 14 residues. The chain's CDR3 is CSASFTGVNTEAFF. The CDR3 DNA reads TGCAGTGCTAGCTTTACAGGCGTGAACACTGAAGCTTTCTTT.